This TCR beta chain originates from a study of OX40 agonist ivuxolimab in advanced cancers. Study overall: Under the entry rules, prior anti-PD-1, anti-PD-L1 or anti-CTLA-4 therapy was allowed, and about 38% had some.

This clone was seen just once. Clones were read by immunoSEQ multiplex PCR, and TCRdb kept only the in-frame ones, dropping some. This sample has roughly 76,000 clones, with about 82% found just once. Sequenced material: CD4+ or CD8+ T cells sorted from blood, taken in a trial of the OX40 agonist ivuxolimab. This TCR was recovered from an adult with an advanced solid tumor such as melanoma, head and neck, liver or kidney cancer.

The CDR3 here is CASRIRQSYNEQFF. The CDR3 DNA reads as TGTGCCAGCAGGATAAGACAGTCCTACAATGAGCAGTTCTTC. The gene calls are TRBV6-6 and TRBJ2-1; possibly TRBD1 for D (5 bases). The V end lost 6 bases, the J end lost 1 base, and 10 bases lay between the germline ends. CDR1 and CDR2 from the germline V gene are MNHNY and SVGAGI (reference sequence). The CDR3 is made up of 14 amino acids.